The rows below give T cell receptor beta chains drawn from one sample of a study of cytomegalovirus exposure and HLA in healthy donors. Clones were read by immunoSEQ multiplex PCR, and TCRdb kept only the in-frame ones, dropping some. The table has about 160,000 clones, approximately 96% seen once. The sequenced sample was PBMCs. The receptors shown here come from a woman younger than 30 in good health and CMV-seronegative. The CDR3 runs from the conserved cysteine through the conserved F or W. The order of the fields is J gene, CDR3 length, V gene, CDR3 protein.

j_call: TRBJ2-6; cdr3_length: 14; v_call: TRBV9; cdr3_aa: CASSVLSGANVLTF
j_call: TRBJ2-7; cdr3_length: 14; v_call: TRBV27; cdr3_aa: CASSLGSGHREQYF
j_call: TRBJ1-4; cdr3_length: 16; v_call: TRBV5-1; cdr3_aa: CASSLVPTGPNEKLFF
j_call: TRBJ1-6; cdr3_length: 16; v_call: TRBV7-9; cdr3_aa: CASSITGTGVFSPLHF
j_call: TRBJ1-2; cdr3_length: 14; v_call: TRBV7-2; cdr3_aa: CASSLDSGHYGYTF
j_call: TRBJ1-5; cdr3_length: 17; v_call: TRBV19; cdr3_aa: CASSFTRTGSINQPQHF
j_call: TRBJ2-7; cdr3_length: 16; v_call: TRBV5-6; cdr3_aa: CASSFLTGTGTYEQYF
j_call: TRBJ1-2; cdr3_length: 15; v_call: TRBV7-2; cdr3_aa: CASSLGPPGNYGYTF
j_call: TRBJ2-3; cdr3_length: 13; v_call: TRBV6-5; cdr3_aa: CASSLQPTDTQYF
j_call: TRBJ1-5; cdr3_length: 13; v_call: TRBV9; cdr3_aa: CASSVASGQPQHF
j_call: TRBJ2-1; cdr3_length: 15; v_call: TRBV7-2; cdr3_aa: CASSPGGSSYNEQFF
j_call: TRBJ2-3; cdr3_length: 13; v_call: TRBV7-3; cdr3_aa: CASSSTSADTQYF
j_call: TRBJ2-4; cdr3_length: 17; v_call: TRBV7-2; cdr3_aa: CASSSLAGGRAKNIQYF
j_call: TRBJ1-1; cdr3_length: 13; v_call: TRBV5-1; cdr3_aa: CASSLAFGTEAFF
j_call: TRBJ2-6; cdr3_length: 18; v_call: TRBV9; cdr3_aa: CASSVWDRVYTGANVLTF
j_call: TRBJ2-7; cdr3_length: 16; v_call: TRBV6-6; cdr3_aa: CASRAPGSVSSYEQYF
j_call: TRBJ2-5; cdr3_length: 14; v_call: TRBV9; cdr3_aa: CASSKAGGTETQYF
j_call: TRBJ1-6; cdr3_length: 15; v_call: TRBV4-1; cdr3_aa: CASSQADPRGSPLHF
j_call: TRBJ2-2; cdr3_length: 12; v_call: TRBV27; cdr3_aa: CASSFRAGELFF
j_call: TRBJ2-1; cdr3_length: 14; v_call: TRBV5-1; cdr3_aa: CASRTSSSYNEQFF
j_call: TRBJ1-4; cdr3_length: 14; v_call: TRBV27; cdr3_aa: CASSFFGGNEKLFF
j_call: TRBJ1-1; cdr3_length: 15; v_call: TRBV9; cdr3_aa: CASSVGWRPETEAFF
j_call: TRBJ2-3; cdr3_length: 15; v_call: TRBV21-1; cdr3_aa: CASSNEGRTLDTQYF
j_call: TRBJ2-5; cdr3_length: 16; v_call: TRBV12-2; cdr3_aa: CASRLGQLRDQETQYF
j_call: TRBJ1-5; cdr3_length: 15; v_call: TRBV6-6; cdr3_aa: CASSRQGARSQPQHF
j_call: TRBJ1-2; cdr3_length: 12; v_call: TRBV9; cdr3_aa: CASSADRHGYTF
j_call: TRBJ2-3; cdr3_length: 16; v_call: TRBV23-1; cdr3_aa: CASRRNIRGGTDTQYF
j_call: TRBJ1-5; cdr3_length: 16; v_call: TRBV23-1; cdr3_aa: CASSPTLGGSNQPQHF
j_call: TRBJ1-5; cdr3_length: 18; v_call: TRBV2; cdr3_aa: CASSGIDRGLASNQPQHF
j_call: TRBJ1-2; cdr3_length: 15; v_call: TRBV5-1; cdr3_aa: CASSSGAFPNYGYTF
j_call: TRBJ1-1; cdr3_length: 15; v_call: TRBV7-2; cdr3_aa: CASSLTRGAVTEAFF
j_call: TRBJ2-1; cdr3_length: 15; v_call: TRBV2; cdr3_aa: CASSDLAGAYNEQFF